What follows describes a single T cell receptor beta chain. Antigen: not known. Deletions cut 5 bases from V and 4 bases from J, with 15 bases between. Germline assignment: CDR1 DFQATT and CDR2 SNEGSKA (reference sequence). The CDR3 extends over 13 amino acids. As previously described, bulk TCR libraries were made using listed TCR primers. MiXCR, run by TCRdb on the PCR reads, gives a single entry per CDR3 protein. The sample holds tens of thousands of distinct CDR3 sequences, roughly 19% seen once. The data originate from a study of molecular identifiers for immune sequencing clone quantification. Study results and caveats: Jurkat TCR RNA that was spiked in from one cell was reportedly detectable among some 970,000 naive cells. The share of molecules held by clones above 20 RNA copies was over 98% in effector cells and under 1% in naive cells.

Based on a CD8+CD4-CCR7+CD45RA+ profile, naive CD8 T cells were sorted. Sequencing input: naive CD8+ T cells from blood, with Jurkat cell RNA spiked in. Subset meaning: FACS-sorted CD8+CD4-CCR7+CD45RA+ naive T cells. The sequence derives from a human donor in good health. Some libraries in this study had Jurkat cell RNA spiked in. The J gene is TRBJ2-7, the V gene TRBV20-1, with a weak D call TRBD2 (6 bases). Here the CDR3 DNA reads TGCAGTGCTCCGGAGGGACCGATATACGAGCAGTACTTC. It yields the protein CSAPEGPIYEQYF.